This T cell receptor beta chain was recorded in a study of beta chain features in type 1 diabetes. Germline CDR1 MDHEN, CDR2 SYDVKM. Between the trimmed V and J ends, which lost 3 bases and 9 bases, there was a span of 9 bases. This CDR3 region has 12 residues. Reverse transcription of all isolated RNA meant that expressed TCRB transcripts were sequenced. TCRdb keeps only in-frame clones here, not all; method: immunoSEQ multiplex PCR. In the table there are about 370,000 clones, less than 15% of which are singletons. General observations from the study: No resolution was reached here on whether HLA type influences TCRB rearrangement. VDJ junctions from patients with type 1 diabetes contained fewer insertions and more deletions.

Note on this clone: The antigen is undetermined.

Averaging approximately 120 mL, one heparinised blood draw was given by each donor. The sequencing input was naive CD4+ T cells from blood. The chain recombines TRBV28 with TRBJ2-1; possible D gene TRBD1, 5 bases. This TCR was recovered from a woman aged 18-35 years in good health. In DNA, the CDR3 is TGTGCCAGCAGTTTGTGGGGCGGTGAGCAGTTCTTC. This codes for CASSLWGGEQFF.